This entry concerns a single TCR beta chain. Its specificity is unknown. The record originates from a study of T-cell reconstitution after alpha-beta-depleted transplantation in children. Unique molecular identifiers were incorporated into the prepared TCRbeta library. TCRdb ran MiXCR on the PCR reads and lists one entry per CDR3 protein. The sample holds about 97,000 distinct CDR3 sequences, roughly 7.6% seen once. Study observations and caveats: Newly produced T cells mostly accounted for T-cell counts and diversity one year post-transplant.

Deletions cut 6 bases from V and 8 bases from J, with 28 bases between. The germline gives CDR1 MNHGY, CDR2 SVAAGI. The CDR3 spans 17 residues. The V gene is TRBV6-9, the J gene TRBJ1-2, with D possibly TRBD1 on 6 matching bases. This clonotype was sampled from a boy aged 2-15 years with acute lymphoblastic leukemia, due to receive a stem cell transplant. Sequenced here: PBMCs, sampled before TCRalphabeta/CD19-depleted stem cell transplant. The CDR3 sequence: CASRLTGTEGLFAGYTF. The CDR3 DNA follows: TGTGCCAGCAGATTAACAGGGACGGAAGGACTTTTCGCCGGCTACACCTTC.